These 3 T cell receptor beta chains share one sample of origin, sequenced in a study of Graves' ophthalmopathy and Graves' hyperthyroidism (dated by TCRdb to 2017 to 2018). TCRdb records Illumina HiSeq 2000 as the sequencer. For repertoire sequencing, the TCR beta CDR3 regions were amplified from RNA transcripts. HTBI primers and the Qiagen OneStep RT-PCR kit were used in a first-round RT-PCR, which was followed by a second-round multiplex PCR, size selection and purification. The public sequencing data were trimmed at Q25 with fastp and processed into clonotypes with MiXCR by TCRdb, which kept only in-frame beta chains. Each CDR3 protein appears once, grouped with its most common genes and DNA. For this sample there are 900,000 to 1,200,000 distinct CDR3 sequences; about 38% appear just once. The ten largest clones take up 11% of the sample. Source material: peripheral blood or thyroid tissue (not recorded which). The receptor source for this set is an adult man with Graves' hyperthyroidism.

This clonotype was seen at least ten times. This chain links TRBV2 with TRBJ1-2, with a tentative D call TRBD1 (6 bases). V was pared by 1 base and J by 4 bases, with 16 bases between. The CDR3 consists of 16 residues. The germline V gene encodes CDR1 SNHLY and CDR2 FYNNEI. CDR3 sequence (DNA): TGTGCCAGCAGTGAAGGGGTGAGAGGGGGAGGCTATGGCTACACCTTC. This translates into CASSEGVRGGGYGYTF.

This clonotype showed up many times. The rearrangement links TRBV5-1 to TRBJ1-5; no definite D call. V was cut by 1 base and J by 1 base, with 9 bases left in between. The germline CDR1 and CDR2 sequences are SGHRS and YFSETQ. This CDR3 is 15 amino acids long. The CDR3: CASSLWGESNQPQHF. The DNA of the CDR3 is TGCGCCAGCAGCTTGTGGGGAGAGAGCAATCAGCCCCAGCATTTT.

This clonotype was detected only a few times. The DNA for the CDR3 is TGTGCCAGCAGTGAAGGGGTGGATGGCTACACCTTC. This sequence encodes CASSEGVDGYTF. The chain joins TRBV25-1 to TRBJ1-2, with D unresolved. The V and J ends lost 2 bases and 6 bases respectively, with 7 bases between them. This CDR3 region has 12 residues. Germline loops: CDR1 MGHDK, CDR2 SYGVNS.